These 23 T cell receptor beta chains were sequenced from one sample in a study of cytomegalovirus exposure and HLA in healthy donors. Use of 60 Vbeta and 13 Jbeta primers characterized the PCR. Measured with immunoSEQ multiplex PCR; TCRdb has only the in-frame clones, and not every one. This table has about 54,000 clones, approximately 80% appearing once. The specimen was PBMCs. These receptors were taken from a female donor in good health and CMV-seronegative.

The chain is built from TRBV7-2 and TRBJ2-7; possible D gene TRBD2, 6 bases. Germline values: CDR1 SGHTA, CDR2 FQGNSA. The germline V and J ends were trimmed by 3 bases and 6 bases, with 18 bases remaining between them. The CDR3 spans 15 residues. The CDR3 is CASSFRTQSGCEQYF. CDR3 nucleotides: TGTGCCAGCAGCTTTCGGACTCAGAGCGGGTGCGAGCAGTACTTC.

The V and J genes are TRBV19 and TRBJ2-1, with a tentative D call TRBD1 (6 bases). Germline V gene sequence: CDR1 LNHDA, CDR2 SQIVND (reference sequence). The CDR3 has 15 amino acids. Trimming shortened V by 6 bases and J by 0 bases, and 12 bases separated the two germline ends. DNA of the CDR3: TGTGCCAGTAGCCGAGGGGGTAGCTCCTACAATGAGCAGTTCTTC. Translation gives CASSRGGSSYNEQFF.

The rearrangement joins TRBV30 to TRBJ1-5, with a possible D match to TRBD1 (5 bases). This CDR3 has 15 residues. Trimming cost V 3 bases and J 4 bases, with 16 bases left between them. Germline assignment: CDR1 GTSNPN and CDR2 SVGIG (reference sequence). The CDR3 protein is CAWSPGGRTNQPQHF. The CDR3 region has the DNA TGTGCCTGGAGCCCGGGCGGACGGACAAATCAGCCCCAGCATTTT.

This rearrangement joins TRBV19 to TRBJ1-1, with 9 bases aligning to TRBD1. This CDR3 is built from 14 residues. V lost 4 bases to trimming and J lost 4 bases; unmatched junction nucleotides: 4. The germline CDR1 and CDR2 sequences are LNHDA and SQIVND (reference sequence). CDR3 DNA: TGTGCCAGTAGTACACAGGGGGCGGGCACTGAAGCTTTCTTT. This sequence encodes CASSTQGAGTEAFF.

The J gene is TRBJ2-1, the V gene TRBV9, with TRBD2 matching 15 bases. There are 16 residues in the CDR3. Germline CDR1 SGDLS, CDR2 YYNGEE. Trimming took 0 bases from V and 16 from J; bases not matched to a gene: 11. The CDR3 protein is CASSVDQGGLAGGQFF. CDR3 DNA sequence: TGTGCCAGCAGCGTAGACCAGGGGGGACTAGCGGGGGGACAATTCTTC.

V usage is TRBV5-1 and J usage is TRBJ2-2; tentatively, D is TRBD2 (5 bases). The CDR3 spans 17 residues. Germline V gene data show CDR1 as SGHRS and CDR2 as YFSETQ. Deletions cut 2 bases from V and 5 bases from J, with 19 bases between. DNA for the CDR3: TGCGCCAGCAGCTTCCCCCTCCAGGACTTTCTAACCGGGGAGCTGTTTTTT. Its protein product is CASSFPLQDFLTGELFF.

This chain links TRBV6-5 with TRBJ2-5, with TRBD1 matching over 8 bases. Per germline, CDR1 MNHEY and CDR2 SVGAGI. The CDR3 loop spans 15 amino acids. V lost 1 base to trimming and J lost 5 bases; unmatched junction nucleotides: 6. CDR3 sequence reads: CASSYFGQGGETQYF. The CDR3 DNA follows: TGTGCCAGCAGTTACTTCGGACAGGGTGGGGAGACCCAGTACTTC.

This clone was counted only a few times. V usage is TRBV7-8 and J usage is TRBJ2-1; unclear D gene. Trimming left V 5 bases short and J 5 bases short, with 13 bases between. The CDR3 has 14 residues. The V gene's germline CDR1 is SGHVS and CDR2 FQNEAQ. The CDR3 region is CASSTRSRDNEQFF. The CDR3, as DNA: TGTGCCAGCAGCACGCGATCCCGGGACAATGAGCAGTTCTTC.

The J gene is TRBJ2-7, the V gene TRBV10-2; perhaps TRBD2 as D (5 bases). With 7 bases removed from V and 2 bases from J, the gap between germline ends came to 18 bases. CDR1 WSHSY and CDR2 SAAADI come from the germline V gene. This CDR3 comprises 15 residues. In DNA, the CDR3 is TGCGCCAGCAACTATCGTAGAAACGGGACCTACGAGCAGTACTTC. Translating gives CASNYRRNGTYEQYF.

The rearrangement uses TRBV6-1 and TRBJ2-7, with TRBD2 as a possible D gene (5 bases). The germline V and J ends were trimmed by 0 bases and 0 bases, with 9 bases remaining between them. Germline CDR1 reads MNHNS; CDR2 reads SASEGT. The CDR3 loop spans 15 amino acids. CDR3 DNA: TGTGCCAGCAGTGAAGCGCTAGGGAGCTCCTACGAGCAGTACTTC. Translated: CASSEALGSSYEQYF.

V is TRBV2 and J is TRBJ1-2, with D hard to call. V shed 6 bases and J shed 8 bases, with 10 bases lying between them. The length of the CDR3 is 11 residues. CDR1 and CDR2 from the germline V gene are SNHLY and FYNNEI. CDR3 residues: CASRDLEGYTF. CDR3 sequence (DNA): TGTGCCAGCAGGGACTTGGAGGGCTACACCTTC. The entire variable domain, with the rest obtained from reference TRBV2 and TRBJ1-2, is as follows: EPEVTQTPSHQVTQMGQEVILRCVPISNHLYFYWYRQILGQKVEFLVSFYNNEISEKSEIFDDQFSVERPDGSNFTLKIRSTKLEDSAMYFCASRDLEGYTFGSGTRLTVV.

The rearrangement joins TRBV18 to TRBJ1-2; D is undetermined. V was pared by 0 bases and J by 2 bases, with 7 bases between. CDR3 length: 14 amino acids. The germline V gene has CDR1 KGHSH and CDR2 LQKENI. This CDR3 reads CASSPPVANYGYTF. The CDR3 coding sequence is TGTGCCAGCTCACCACCGGTAGCCAACTATGGCTACACCTTC.

This chain links TRBV4-1 with TRBJ2-2, with D uncertain. The CDR3 loop spans 17 amino acids. V was trimmed by 1 base and J by 6 bases, leaving 18 bases between them. Per germline, CDR1 MGHRA and CDR2 YSYEKL. The CDR3 here is CASSQVSRSGYSGELFF. The DNA of the CDR3 is TGCGCCAGCAGCCAAGTTTCCAGGTCTGGGTACTCCGGGGAGCTGTTTTTT.

The chain links TRBV2 to TRBJ2-7; TRBD2 aligns across 10 bases. After removal of 5 bases from V and 7 bases from J, the junction contained 5 bases not matched to a gene. Germline CDR1 is SNHLY and CDR2 is FYNNEI. This CDR3 contains 13 residues. The CDR3 loop reads CASSRLAGYEQYF. CDR3 nucleotide sequence: TGTGCCAGCAGTAGACTAGCGGGCTATGAGCAGTACTTC. Based on the CDR3 plus reference TRBV2 and TRBJ2-7, the full variable domain is EPEVTQTPSHQVTQMGQEVILRCVPISNHLYFYWYRQILGQKVEFLVSFYNNEISEKSEIFDDQFSVERPDGSNFTLKIRSTKLEDSAMYFCASSRLAGYEQYFGPGTRLTVT.

The chain joins TRBV11-3 to TRBJ2-3; D is perhaps TRBD1 (5 bases). V lost 5 bases and J 0 bases, leaving 12 bases between the germline ends. CDR1 is SGHNT and CDR2 is YENEEA in the germline V gene. The CDR3 loop spans 15 amino acids. The CDR3 sequence: CASSLQGGSTDTQYF. The CDR3 DNA reads as TGTGCCAGCAGCCTCCAGGGTGGGAGCACAGATACGCAGTATTTT.

Only a few counts were recorded for this clone. The rearrangement links TRBV6-1 to TRBJ2-1; maybe TRBD2 (6 bases). The CDR3 consists of 16 residues. V was trimmed by 3 bases and J by 3 bases, leaving 15 bases between them. Germline loops: CDR1 MNHNS, CDR2 SASEGT. The CDR3 loop reads CASSDRLVIGYNEQFF. CDR3 bases: TGTGCCAGCAGTGACCGACTAGTGATAGGCTACAATGAGCAGTTCTTC.

The chain joins TRBV18 to TRBJ2-1; TRBD2 matches at 15 bases. Unmatched junction bases numbered 5, after V lost 3 bases and J lost 8 bases. Germline V gives CDR1 KGHSH, CDR2 LQKENI. The CDR3 sequence is 16 residues long. The CDR3 loop is CASSPRTSGGAYEQFF. CDR3 DNA: TGTGCCAGCTCACCTCGGACTAGCGGGGGGGCCTATGAGCAGTTCTTC.

V is TRBV7-9 and J is TRBJ1-3, with D perhaps matching TRBD1 (5 bases). The CDR3 sequence is 14 residues long. V lost 5 bases and J lost 2, with 10 bases in between. The germline V gene has CDR1 SEHNR and CDR2 FQNEAQ (reference sequence). The CDR3, as DNA: TGTGCCAGCAGCGCCAGGGTCACTGGAAACACCATATATTTT. Translated, it gives CASSARVTGNTIYF.

The V and J genes are TRBV13 and TRBJ1-2; TRBD1 agrees at 8 bases. The CDR3 is 13 residues long. Germline trimming cut 1 base from V and 7 bases from J; bases unmatched to any gene: 2. CDR1 is PRHDT and CDR2 is FYEKMQ in the germline V gene (reference sequence). DNA of the CDR3: TGTGCCAGCAGCTTAGAACAGGGGGGTGGCTACACCTTC. It yields the protein CASSLEQGGGYTF.

This clone was detected only a few times. V usage is TRBV7-9 and J usage is TRBJ2-1; D is perhaps TRBD1 (6 bases). V was trimmed by 4 bases and J by 0 bases, leaving 10 bases between them. This CDR3 has 15 residues. Germline V gives CDR1 SEHNR, CDR2 FQNEAQ (reference sequence). CDR3 residues: CASSSTGISYNEQFF. The CDR3 DNA sequence: TGTGCCAGCAGCTCTACAGGGATCTCCTACAATGAGCAGTTCTTC.

This chain uses TRBV7-2 with TRBJ1-2; D is perhaps TRBD1 (6 bases). Deletions cut 5 bases from V and 7 bases from J, with 20 bases between. CDR1 and CDR2 from the germline V gene are SGHTA and FQGNSA. This CDR3 comprises 15 residues. The chain's CDR3 is CASSPTPRGAGGYTF. Written as DNA, the CDR3 is TGTGCCAGCAGCCCTACTCCGCGGGGGGCGGGTGGCTACACCTTC. The full variable domain, its missing parts supplied by reference TRBV7-2 and TRBJ1-2, is GAGVSQSPSNKVTEKGKDVELRCDPISGHTALYWYRQSLGQGLEFLIYFQGNSAPDKSGLPSDRFSAERTGGSVSTLTIQRTQQEDSAVYLCASSPTPRGAGGYTFGSGTRLTVV.

The CDR3 sequence: CASSFVGGENYGYTF. The CDR3 DNA reads as TGCGCCAGCAGCTTCGTGGGAGGGGAAAACTATGGCTACACCTTC. The chain has TRBV5-1 and TRBJ1-2; tentatively, D is TRBD1 (5 bases). The CDR3 sequence is 15 residues long. The germline CDR1 and CDR2 sequences are SGHRS and YFSETQ. V lost 2 bases and J lost 2, with 13 bases in between.

The chain couples TRBV5-1 to TRBJ1-2, with D possibly TRBD1 on 6 matching bases. CDR3 length: 15 residues. The V and J ends lost 0 bases and 2 bases respectively, with 11 bases between them. Germline V gives CDR1 SGHRS, CDR2 YFSETQ. DNA for the CDR3: TGCGCCAGCAGCTTGGCGTTTCAGGGGAACTATGGCTACACCTTC. It codes for CASSLAFQGNYGYTF.